Listed here are 19 T cell receptor beta chains from one sample, sequenced in a study of T-cell reconstitution after alpha-beta-depleted transplantation in children. During its preparation, the TCRbeta library received unique molecular identifiers. TCRdb reprocessed the PCR reads via MiXCR and lists one record per CDR3 protein. The sample has about 130,000 distinct CDR3 sequences, roughly 9% seen once. Sample: PBMCs, mostly from graft donor cells, taken 180 days after TCRalphabeta/CD19-depleted stem cell transplant. The receptor source for this set is a girl less than two years old who had a stem cell transplant for combined immunodeficiency, so the T cells may come from the graft donor.

This clonotype was counted many times. The gene calls are TRBV7-8 and TRBJ2-1, with unresolved D. The V end was cut by 3 bases, the J end by 6 bases, with 12 bases between. CDR3 size: 14 residues. CDR1 and CDR2 from the germline V gene are SGHVS and FQNEAQ. The chain's CDR3 is CASSFLGSSNEQFF. CDR3 coding DNA: TGTGCCAGCAGCTTTCTAGGGTCCAGCAATGAGCAGTTCTTC.

This clonotype was counted between two and nine times. DNA for the CDR3: TGCAGCGTTAAGGGCAGGTCCTACGAGCAGTACTTC. It translates to CSVKGRSYEQYF. The V call is TRBV29-1, the J call TRBJ2-7; no firm D call. V was clipped by 5 bases and J by 1 base, with 9 bases between them. This CDR3 is 12 amino acids long. In germline, CDR1 is SQVTM, CDR2 ANQGSEA.

The table lists this clonotype with a few counts. V usage is TRBV7-8 and J usage is TRBJ1-1; D gene unclear. The CDR3 consists of 13 residues. V was cut by 0 bases and J by 4 bases, with 6 bases left in between. CDR1 is SGHVS, CDR2 FQNEAQ, per germline. The CDR3 DNA follows: TGTGCCAGCAGCTTAGCTGTTGCCACTGAAGCTTTCTTT. This gives the protein CASSLAVATEAFF.

V gene TRBV4-2 combines with J gene TRBJ2-5; no clear D. Germline V gene lookup returns CDR1 LGHNA and CDR2 YNFKEQ. V was trimmed by 0 bases and J by 3 bases, leaving 8 bases between them. This CDR3 contains 14 residues. The CDR3 DNA reads as TGTGCCAGCAGCCAAGAACGGCTAAAAGAGACCCAGTACTTC. It is translated as CASSQERLKETQYF.

This clonotype has a count of ten or more. The rearrangement links TRBV10-3 to TRBJ2-7; 10 positions agree with TRBD1. V shed 6 bases and J 4 bases; nucleotides not matched to a gene: 3. There are 13 residues in the CDR3. Germline values: CDR1 ENHRY, CDR2 SYGVKD. In DNA, the CDR3 is TGTGCCATCAGGAGACAGGGGGCTTACGAGCAGTACTTC. It is translated as CAIRRQGAYEQYF.

This clonotype came up a few times. V and J are TRBV10-3 and TRBJ2-2; D remains ambiguous. Per the germline V gene, CDR1 is ENHRY and CDR2 is SYGVKD. V lost 3 bases, J lost 6 bases, and 14 bases lay in between. The CDR3 runs 15 residues. CDR3: CAISDYQWAAGELFF. The CDR3 region has the DNA TGTGCCATCAGTGATTACCAGTGGGCGGCCGGGGAGCTGTTTTTT.

The table lists this clonotype with a few counts. J is TRBJ1-3 and V is TRBV5-1; D not certain. Germline V CDR1 and CDR2: SGHRS, YFSETQ. This CDR3 is built from 15 residues. V lost 0 bases to trimming and J lost 1 base, with 8 bases between them. The CDR3 region has the DNA TGCGCCAGCAGCTTGGACGCGGGTTCTGGAAACACCATATATTTT. Encoded protein: CASSLDAGSGNTIYF.

The V gene is TRBV29-1, the J gene TRBJ2-5, with D uncertain. The CDR3 contains 9 residues. Trimming stripped 7 bases from V and 1 base from J, with 1 base between. Germline V gene sequence: CDR1 SQVTM, CDR2 ANQGSEA. CDR3 bases: TGCAGCGCCCAAGAGACCCAGTACTTC. It codes for CSAQETQYF.

This chain links TRBV11-2 with TRBJ2-1, with D hard to call. V was trimmed by 2 bases and J by 8 bases, leaving 7 bases between them. This CDR3 spans 12 amino acids. CDR1 and CDR2 from the germline V gene are SGHAT and FQNNGV. The CDR3 bases are TGTGCCAGCAGCTTAAGGATACATGAGCAGTTCTTC. It specifies CASSLRIHEQFF.

The chain combines TRBV12-3 or TRBV12-4 with TRBJ2-5, with 7 nucleotides matching TRBD1. After removal of 6 bases from V and 5 bases from J, the junction contained 12 bases not matched to a gene. The CDR3 sequence is 15 residues long. CDR3 DNA: TGTGCCAGCAGCTCGACAGGGATTCTCGGGGAGACCCAGTACTTC. Amino acid sequence: CASSSTGILGETQYF.

This clonotype appeared many times. The V and J genes are TRBV12-3 or TRBV12-4 and TRBJ1-5; D is possibly TRBD1 (6 bases). V was trimmed by 1 base and J by 4 bases, leaving 14 bases between them. The CDR3 runs 16 residues. CDR3 region: CASSLGTRDTNQPQHF. The CDR3, as DNA: TGTGCCAGCAGTTTAGGTACGAGGGACACTAATCAGCCCCAGCATTTT.

There are many counts of this clonotype. V gene TRBV20-1 combines with J gene TRBJ2-2; 9 nucleotides agree with TRBD1. After removal of 3 bases from V and 0 bases from J, the junction contained 5 bases not matched to a gene. The germline V gene encodes CDR1 DFQATT and CDR2 SNEGSKA (reference sequence). The CDR3 totals 16 residues. CDR3 nucleotide sequence: TGCAGTGCTAGGTCACAGGGGGCGCCGAACACCGGGGAGCTGTTTTTT. It is translated as CSARSQGAPNTGELFF.

The chain joins TRBV13 to TRBJ2-3; 7 bases align to TRBD2. This CDR3 comprises 16 residues. The junction had 10 bases not matched to a gene; V was cut back by 5 bases and J by 2 bases. Per germline, CDR1 PRHDT and CDR2 FYEKMQ (reference sequence). In nucleotides, the CDR3 is TGTGCCAGCAGCCCCCAAGGACTAGTCCCCACAGATACGCAGTATTTT. Translating gives CASSPQGLVPTDTQYF.

This clonotype has a count of ten or more. This sequence joins TRBV20-1 and TRBJ2-2; the D is unclear. CDR3 length: 14 amino acids. V lost 1 base and J lost 4, with 10 bases in between. Germline lookup yields CDR1 DFQATT and CDR2 SNEGSKA (reference sequence). CDR3 in DNA: TGCAGTGCTAGAGTAGGGATTGGCACCGGGGAGCTGTTTTTT. This gives the protein CSARVGIGTGELFF.

In this sample, this clonotype turned up a few times. The rearrangement uses TRBV5-6 and TRBJ2-7, with 8 bases lining up with TRBD1. The ends lost 0 bases at V and 3 bases at J; junction bases unmatched: 5. The CDR3 loop spans 15 amino acids. Germline assignment: CDR1 SGHDT and CDR2 YYEEEE. CDR3 bases: TGTGCCAGCAGCTTGGGGACAGGGTTTTACTACGAGCAGTACTTC. It is translated as CASSLGTGFYYEQYF.

This clonotype was counted between two and nine times. This chain connects TRBV30 to TRBJ2-7; no clear D. CDR1 and CDR2 (germline): GTSNPN, SVGIG (reference sequence). The ends were cut back, 3 bases at V and 3 bases at J, with 6 bases in the middle. This CDR3 is built from 11 residues. The CDR3 sequence is CAWRTLYEQYF. DNA of the CDR3: TGTGCCTGGAGAACGCTCTACGAGCAGTACTTC.

Only a few counts were recorded for this clonotype. J is TRBJ2-1 and V is TRBV10-3; possible D gene TRBD1, 6 bases. The CDR3 spans 16 residues. The V end was cut by 0 bases, the J end by 2 bases, with 11 bases between. The germline V gene has CDR1 ENHRY and CDR2 SYGVKD. CDR3 amino acids: CAISESWGRTYNEQFF. CDR3 sequence (DNA): TGTGCCATCAGTGAGTCTTGGGGGCGAACCTACAATGAGCAGTTCTTC.

The chain uses TRBV27 and TRBJ1-5; TRBD1 matches 7 bases. The germline CDR1 and CDR2 sequences are MNHEY and SMNVEV (reference sequence). With V trimmed by 5 bases and J by 5 bases, 6 bases remained unmatched. CDR3 size: 14 residues. CDR3 loop: CASSTGQPYQPQHF. The CDR3 bases are TGTGCCAGCAGTACGGGACAGCCGTATCAGCCCCAGCATTTT.

This clonotype was seen ten or more times. The V call is TRBV5-5, the J call TRBJ1-5; D not resolved. This CDR3 is built from 14 residues. Germline V gene lookup returns CDR1 SGHKS and CDR2 YYEKEE (reference sequence). The V end lost 2 bases, the J end lost 5 bases, and 11 bases lay between the germline ends. The CDR3 sequence is CASSFLRLDQPQHF. The CDR3 coding sequence is TGTGCCAGCAGCTTCCTCAGACTCGATCAGCCCCAGCATTTT.